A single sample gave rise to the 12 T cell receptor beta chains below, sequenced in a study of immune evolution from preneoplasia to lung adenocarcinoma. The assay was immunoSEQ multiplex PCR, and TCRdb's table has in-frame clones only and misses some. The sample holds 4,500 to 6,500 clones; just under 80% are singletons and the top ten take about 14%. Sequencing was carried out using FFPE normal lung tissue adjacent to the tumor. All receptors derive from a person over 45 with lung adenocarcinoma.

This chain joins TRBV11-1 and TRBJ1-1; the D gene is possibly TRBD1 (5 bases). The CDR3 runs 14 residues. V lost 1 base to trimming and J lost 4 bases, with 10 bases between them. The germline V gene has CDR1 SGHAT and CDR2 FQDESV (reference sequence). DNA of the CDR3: TGTGCCAGCAGCTTAGGGGGGTCGAGCACTGAAGCTTTCTTT. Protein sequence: CASSLGGSSTEAFF.

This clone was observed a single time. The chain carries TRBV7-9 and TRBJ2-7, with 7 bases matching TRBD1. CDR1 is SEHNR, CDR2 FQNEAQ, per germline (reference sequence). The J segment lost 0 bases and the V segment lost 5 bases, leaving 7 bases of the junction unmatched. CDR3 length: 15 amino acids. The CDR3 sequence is CASSRQGDYSYEQYF. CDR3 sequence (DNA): TGTGCCAGCAGCCGCCAGGGGGATTACTCCTACGAGCAGTACTTC.

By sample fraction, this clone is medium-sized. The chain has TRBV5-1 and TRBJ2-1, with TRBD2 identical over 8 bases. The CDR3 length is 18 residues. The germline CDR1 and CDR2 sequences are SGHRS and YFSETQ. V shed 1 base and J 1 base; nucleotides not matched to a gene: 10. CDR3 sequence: CASSLYESGTSSYNEQFF. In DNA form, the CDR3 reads TGCGCCAGCAGCTTGTACGAATCCGGGACTAGTTCCTACAATGAGCAGTTCTTC.

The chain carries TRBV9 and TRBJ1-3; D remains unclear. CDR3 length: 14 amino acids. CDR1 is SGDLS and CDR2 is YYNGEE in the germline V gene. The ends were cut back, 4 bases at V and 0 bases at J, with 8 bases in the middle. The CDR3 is CASSPSSSGNTIYF. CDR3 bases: TGTGCCAGCAGCCCGTCCAGCTCTGGAAACACCATATATTTT. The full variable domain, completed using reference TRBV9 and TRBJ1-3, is DSGVTQTPKHLITATGQRVTLRCSPRSGDLSVYWYQQSLDQGLQFLIQYYNGEERAKGNILERFSAQQFPDLHSELNLSSLELGDSALYFCASSPSSSGNTIYFGEGSWLTVV.

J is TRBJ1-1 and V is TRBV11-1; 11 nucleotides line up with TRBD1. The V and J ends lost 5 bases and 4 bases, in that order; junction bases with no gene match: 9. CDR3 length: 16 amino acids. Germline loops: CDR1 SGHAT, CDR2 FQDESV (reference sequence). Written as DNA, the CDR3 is TGTGCCAGCAGCCCCCGGACAGGGGGCGCGTTCACTGAAGCTTTCTTT. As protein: CASSPRTGGAFTEAFF.

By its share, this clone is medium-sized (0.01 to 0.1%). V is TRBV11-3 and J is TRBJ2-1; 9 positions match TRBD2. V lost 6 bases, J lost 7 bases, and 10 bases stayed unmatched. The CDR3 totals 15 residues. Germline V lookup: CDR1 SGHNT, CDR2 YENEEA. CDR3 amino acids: CASSRVAGVQNEQFF. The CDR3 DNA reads TGTGCCAGCAGTCGAGTAGCGGGAGTCCAAAATGAGCAGTTCTTC.

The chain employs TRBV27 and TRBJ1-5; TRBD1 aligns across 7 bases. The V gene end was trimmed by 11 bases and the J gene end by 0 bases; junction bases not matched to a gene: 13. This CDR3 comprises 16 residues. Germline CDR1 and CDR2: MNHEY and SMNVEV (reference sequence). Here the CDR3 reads CAWTGDEDYSNQPQHF. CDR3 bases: TGTGCCTGGACAGGCGATGAGGATTATAGCAATCAGCCCCAGCATTTT.

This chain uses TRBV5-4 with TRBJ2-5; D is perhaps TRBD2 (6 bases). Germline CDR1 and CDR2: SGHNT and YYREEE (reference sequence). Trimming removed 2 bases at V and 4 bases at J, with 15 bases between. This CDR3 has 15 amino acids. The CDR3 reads CASSLVGGGLETQYF. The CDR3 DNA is TGTGCCAGCAGCTTAGTGGGAGGTGGGTTAGAGACCCAGTACTTC.

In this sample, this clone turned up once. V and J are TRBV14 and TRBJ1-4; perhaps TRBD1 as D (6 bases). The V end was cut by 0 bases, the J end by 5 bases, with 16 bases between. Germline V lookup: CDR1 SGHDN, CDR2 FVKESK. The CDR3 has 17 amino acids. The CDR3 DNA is TGTGCCAGCAGCCAAGAAGGGGTGACAGGACCGAATGAAAAACTGTTTTTT. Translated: CASSQEGVTGPNEKLFF.

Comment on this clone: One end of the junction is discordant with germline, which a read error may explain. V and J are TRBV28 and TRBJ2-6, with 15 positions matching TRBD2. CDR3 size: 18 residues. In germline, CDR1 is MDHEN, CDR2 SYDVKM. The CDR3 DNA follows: TGTGCCAGCAGTTCGGGACTAGCGGGAGGTAGTGGGGCCAACGTCCCGACTTTC. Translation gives CASSSGLAGGSGANVPTF.

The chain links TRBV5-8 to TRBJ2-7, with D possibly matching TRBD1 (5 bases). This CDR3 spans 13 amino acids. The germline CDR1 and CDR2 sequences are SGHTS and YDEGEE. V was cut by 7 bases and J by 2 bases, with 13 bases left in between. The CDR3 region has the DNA TGTGCCAGCTTGAGGCCGGACACCTACGAGCAGTACTTC. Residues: CASLRPDTYEQYF.

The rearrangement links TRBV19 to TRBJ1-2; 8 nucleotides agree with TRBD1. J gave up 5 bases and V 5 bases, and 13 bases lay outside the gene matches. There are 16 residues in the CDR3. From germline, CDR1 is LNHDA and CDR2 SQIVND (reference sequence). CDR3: CASSSRRQGAFYGYTF. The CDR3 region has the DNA TGTGCCAGTAGTTCCCGGCGGCAGGGGGCATTTTATGGCTACACCTTC.